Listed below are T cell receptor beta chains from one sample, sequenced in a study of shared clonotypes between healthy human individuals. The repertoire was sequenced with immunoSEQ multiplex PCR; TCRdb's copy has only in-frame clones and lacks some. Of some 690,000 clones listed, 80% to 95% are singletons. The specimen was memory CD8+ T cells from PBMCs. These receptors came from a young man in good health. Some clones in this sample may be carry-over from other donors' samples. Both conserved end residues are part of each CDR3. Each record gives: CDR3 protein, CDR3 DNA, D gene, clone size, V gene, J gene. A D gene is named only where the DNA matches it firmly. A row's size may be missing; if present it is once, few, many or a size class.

CDR3: CASSVDDGEEQFF
DNA: TGTGCCAGCAGCGTAGATGACGGGGAGGAGCAGTTCTTC
D: -
size: -
V: TRBV9
J: TRBJ2-1

CDR3: CASSPRELWRPLTDTQYF
DNA: TGTGCCAGCTCACCACGGGAGCTTTGGCGGCCCCTCACAGATACGCAGTATTTT
D: -
size: once
V: TRBV18
J: TRBJ2-3

CDR3: CASSLSFKVLESNTIYF
DNA: TGCGCCAGCAGCTTGTCATTTAAGGTATTGGAATCCAACACCATATATTTT
D: -
size: -
V: TRBV5-1
J: TRBJ1-3

CDR3: CASSSGAYEQYF
DNA: TGTGCCAGCAGCTCTGGGGCCTACGAGCAGTACTTC
D: -
size: -
V: TRBV5-4
J: TRBJ2-7

CDR3: CASSRGLAGEYEQYF
DNA: TGTGCCAGCAGCCGAGGACTAGCGGGTGAATACGAGCAGTACTTC
D: TRBD2
size: -
V: TRBV13
J: TRBJ2-7

CDR3: CASSLWTVNYGYTF
DNA: TGTGCCAGCAGCCTCTGGACAGTTAACTATGGCTACACCTTC
D: -
size: -
V: TRBV7-8
J: TRBJ1-2

CDR3: CASSLLFGGPMNTEAFF
DNA: TGTGCCAGCAGTTTGCTGTTTGGGGGGCCAATGAACACTGAAGCTTTCTTT
D: -
size: -
V: TRBV28
J: TRBJ1-1

CDR3: CASSAQNQPQHF
DNA: TGTGCCAGCAGCGCCCAAAATCAGCCCCAGCATTTT
D: -
size: once
V: TRBV7-9
J: TRBJ1-5

CDR3: CASYYLRSSSEQYF
DNA: TGTGCCAGCTACTACCTACGCTCCTCGAGCGAGCAGTACTTC
D: -
size: -
V: TRBV2
J: TRBJ2-7

CDR3: CASSSTGFAEAFF
DNA: TGTGCCAGCAGTTCTACAGGGTTCGCTGAAGCTTTCTTT
D: -
size: -
V: TRBV27
J: TRBJ1-1

CDR3: CAWSAGAGYTEAFF
DNA: TGTGCCTGGTCCGCGGGGGCTGGGTACACTGAAGCTTTCTTT
D: -
size: few
V: TRBV30
J: TRBJ1-1

CDR3: CASSPIRGQVGTADTQYF
DNA: TGTGCCAGCAGCCCGATCAGGGGGCAGGTCGGTACGGCAGATACGCAGTATTTT
D: TRBD1
size: -
V: TRBV7-9
J: TRBJ2-3

CDR3: CASSEISAGNTIYF
DNA: TGTGCCAGCAGTGAGATAAGCGCTGGAAACACCATATATTTT
D: -
size: -
V: TRBV6-1
J: TRBJ1-3

CDR3: CASSDSGPSYEQYF
DNA: TGTGCCAGCAGTGATAGCGGTCCTTCCTACGAGCAGTACTTC
D: -
size: -
V: TRBV6-4
J: TRBJ2-7

CDR3: CASSQDSDWSYTF
DNA: TGTGCCAGCAGCCAAGATAGCGATTGGAGCTACACCTTC
D: -
size: -
V: TRBV14
J: TRBJ1-2

CDR3: CASSASDRGHRGTQYF
DNA: TGTGCCAGCAGTGCCTCGGACAGGGGGCATCGGGGGACCCAGTACTTC
D: TRBD1
size: -
V: TRBV6-1
J: TRBJ2-5

CDR3: CASSITGGVGNIQYF
DNA: TGTGCCAGTAGTATCACAGGGGGGGTAGGAAACATTCAGTACTTC
D: -
size: few
V: TRBV19
J: TRBJ2-4

CDR3: CASSPRLAGESYEQYF
DNA: TGTGCCAGCAGCCCCAGACTAGCGGGAGAATCCTACGAGCAGTACTTC
D: TRBD2
size: once
V: TRBV7-9
J: TRBJ2-7

CDR3: CASGAGPSPRELFF
DNA: TGTGCCAGCGGGGCTGGGCCTTCCCCCAGGGAGCTGTTTTTT
D: -
size: -
V: TRBV11-1
J: TRBJ2-2

CDR3: CASSEVSQGYEQYF
DNA: TGTGCCAGCAGTGAAGTTTCACAGGGTTACGAGCAGTACTTC
D: -
size: once
V: TRBV6-1
J: TRBJ2-7

CDR3: CASSRRWPYNEQFF
DNA: TGTGCCAGCAGCCGGCGGTGGCCTTACAATGAGCAGTTCTTC
D: -
size: once
V: TRBV5-6
J: TRBJ2-1

CDR3: CASSRGPMGSEKLFF
DNA: TGTGCCAGCAGTCGCGGGCCCATGGGCAGTGAAAAACTGTTTTTT
D: -
size: -
V: TRBV28
J: TRBJ1-4

CDR3: CAWSGLYEQYF
DNA: TGTGCCTGGAGTGGCCTCTACGAGCAGTACTTC
D: -
size: -
V: TRBV30
J: TRBJ2-7

CDR3: CASSAGGGTEAFF
DNA: TGTGCCAGCAGTGCGGGTGGTGGGACTGAAGCTTTCTTT
D: -
size: -
V: TRBV2
J: TRBJ1-1

CDR3: CASSHLPGQGDNEQFF
DNA: TGTGCCAGCAGCCATCTTCCGGGACAGGGCGACAATGAGCAGTTCTTC
D: TRBD1
size: few
V: TRBV14
J: TRBJ2-1

CDR3: CASSLEENTEAFF
DNA: TGTGCCAGCAGCTTAGAAGAGAACACTGAAGCTTTCTTT
D: -
size: -
V: TRBV11-3
J: TRBJ1-1

CDR3: CASRGRVTDTQYF
DNA: TGTGCCAGCAGGGGACGTGTCACAGATACGCAGTATTTT
D: -
size: -
V: TRBV6-6
J: TRBJ2-3

CDR3: CATSPGWQGSQPQHF
DNA: TGTGCCACCAGCCCCGGTTGGCAGGGCAGTCAGCCCCAGCATTTT
D: -
size: -
V: TRBV15
J: TRBJ1-5

CDR3: CAISEPQVYTEAFF
DNA: TGTGCCATCAGTGAGCCACAGGTATACACTGAAGCTTTCTTT
D: -
size: once
V: TRBV10-3
J: TRBJ1-1

CDR3: CASSGVDRIYEQYF
DNA: TGTGCCAGCAGCGGGGTGGACAGGATCTACGAGCAGTACTTC
D: TRBD1
size: -
V: TRBV2
J: TRBJ2-7

CDR3: CASSLRQKSSYEQYF
DNA: TGTGCCAGCAGTTTACGGCAGAAAAGCTCCTACGAGCAGTACTTC
D: -
size: -
V: TRBV27
J: TRBJ2-7